One sample yielded the 27 T cell receptor beta chains listed below, sequenced in a study of blood T cell repertoires in COVID-19. The data were produced by immunoSEQ multiplex PCR, yet TCRdb's version contains in-frame clones alone and is incomplete. The table shows around 200,000 clones, with 83% occurring only once. Sample: peripheral blood. The receptors come from a man in his forties or fifties with active or convalescent COVID-19.

V usage is TRBV15 and J usage is TRBJ2-2; D is perhaps TRBD1 (6 bases). In germline, CDR1 is LNHNV, CDR2 YYDKDF (reference sequence). Trimming left V 0 bases short and J 1 base short, with 9 bases between. The CDR3 is made up of 16 amino acids. This CDR3 is CATSRDGRGNTGELFF. The CDR3 DNA reads TGTGCCACCAGCAGAGATGGCAGGGGGAACACCGGGGAGCTGTTTTTT.

The chain employs TRBV19 and TRBJ1-5; 8 nucleotides line up with TRBD1. Losses at the gene ends were 4 bases for V and 4 bases for J; bases not matched to a gene: 6. Germline V gene lookup returns CDR1 LNHDA and CDR2 SQIVND (reference sequence). There are 15 residues in the CDR3. The CDR3 loop is CASSTTGTGNQPQHF. DNA for the CDR3: TGTGCCAGTAGTACAACCGGGACAGGTAATCAGCCCCAGCATTTT.

V gene TRBV5-8 combines with J gene TRBJ2-7, with D hard to call. Per the germline V gene, CDR1 is SGHTS and CDR2 is YDEGEE. The CDR3 runs 12 residues. The V end lost 1 base, the J end lost 3 bases, and 5 bases lay between the germline ends. CDR3 residues: CASSLLSYEQYF. In nucleotides, the CDR3 is TGTGCCAGCAGCTTGCTTAGCTACGAGCAGTACTTC.

With respect to this clone: Other DNA sequences in the sample encode the same CDR3. This sequence joins TRBV18 and TRBJ2-7; possible D gene TRBD1, 5 bases. CDR1 and CDR2 (germline): KGHSH, LQKENI. This CDR3 spans 13 amino acids. V was trimmed by 5 bases and J by 0 bases, leaving 8 bases between them. The CDR3 DNA follows: TGTGCCAGCTCAAGGGGAAGCTCCTACGAGCAGTACTTC. As protein: CASSRGSSYEQYF.

As regards this clone: This CDR3 is also generated by other DNA sequences in the sample. The chain carries TRBV3-1 (or the pseudogene TRBV3-2) and TRBJ1-1, with D unresolved. In germline, CDR1 is LGHDT, CDR2 YNNKEL (reference sequence). V lost 3 bases and J lost 0, with 5 bases in between. This CDR3 spans 13 amino acids. The CDR3 region has the DNA TGTGCCAGCAGCCAGGCCATGAACACTGAAGCTTTCTTT. Residues: CASSQAMNTEAFF.

This clone was found a few times. The V gene is TRBV28, the J gene TRBJ1-6; D is possibly TRBD1 (6 bases). This CDR3 contains 17 residues. Trimming left V 0 bases short and J 1 base short, with 10 bases between. Per the germline V gene, CDR1 is MDHEN and CDR2 is SYDVKM. As DNA, the CDR3 is TGTGCCAGCAGTTTATGGGGACAACCGTCCTATAATTCACCCCTCCACTTT. Amino acids: CASSLWGQPSYNSPLHF.

The J gene is TRBJ2-7, the V gene TRBV13; D is perhaps TRBD2 (5 bases). The germline V and J ends were trimmed by 2 bases and 6 bases, with 20 bases remaining between them. Germline loops: CDR1 PRHDT, CDR2 FYEKMQ (reference sequence). This CDR3 contains 16 residues. This CDR3 reads CASSLRAFSGFFEQYF. CDR3 nucleotide sequence: TGTGCCAGCAGCTTACGGGCCTTTTCGGGGTTTTTCGAGCAGTACTTC.

The V gene is TRBV28, the J gene TRBJ2-2; D might be TRBD2 (6 bases). Germline assignment: CDR1 MDHEN and CDR2 SYDVKM. The CDR3 contains 16 residues. Trimming stripped 8 bases from V and 2 bases from J, with 18 bases between. CDR3 protein: CASGQVGLQNTGELFF. The CDR3 coding sequence is TGTGCCAGCGGGCAGGTTGGACTACAAAACACCGGGGAGCTGTTTTTT.

This rearrangement joins TRBV6-6 to TRBJ2-5; 9 positions agree with TRBD1. With 6 bases clipped from V and 0 bases from J, the junction kept 8 bases outside the gene matches. Germline V lookup: CDR1 MNHNY, CDR2 SVGAGI (reference sequence). The CDR3 loop spans 16 amino acids. The CDR3 nucleotides read TGTGCCAGCAGGCCGGGACAGGGACCCTACCAAGAGACCCAGTACTTC. As protein: CASRPGQGPYQETQYF.

The chain carries TRBV5-1 and TRBJ1-2; D not resolved. Per the germline V gene, CDR1 is SGHRS and CDR2 is YFSETQ. V was cut by 3 bases and J by 4 bases, with 16 bases left in between. CDR3 length equals 15 residues. The CDR3 DNA follows: TGCGCCAGCAGCTCGAAGGGAGGGCTTGGCTATGGCTACACCTTC. Translating it yields CASSSKGGLGYGYTF.

The chain has TRBV6-5 and TRBJ2-7, with TRBD1 matching 8 bases. Germline V lookup: CDR1 MNHEY, CDR2 SVGAGI. The CDR3 has 15 amino acids. The trim removed 6 bases at V and 2 bases at J, leaving 9 bases unmatched. CDR3: CASRAGQGMAYEQYF. CDR3 coding DNA: TGTGCCAGCAGGGCAGGACAGGGAATGGCCTACGAGCAGTACTTC.

This sequence joins TRBV19 and TRBJ2-1; 7 nucleotides line up with TRBD1. Germline CDR1 and CDR2: LNHDA and SQIVND (reference sequence). This CDR3 spans 15 amino acids. Trimming removed 3 bases from V and 7 bases from J; junction bases left unmatched: 9. The chain's CDR3 is CASSIRQGFINEQFF. The CDR3 region has the DNA TGTGCCAGTAGTATTAGACAGGGCTTCATAAATGAGCAGTTCTTC.

This chain uses TRBV2 with TRBJ2-7; TRBD2 agrees at 8 bases. The V segment lost 6 bases and the J segment 2 bases; nucleotides outside the gene matches: 9. The CDR3 runs to 15 residues. Germline lookup yields CDR1 SNHLY and CDR2 FYNNEI. Here the CDR3 DNA reads TGTGCCAGCAGCCCTAATCTTAGCGGGACCTACGAGCAGTACTTC. Translating gives CASSPNLSGTYEQYF.

The CDR3 loop is CASSQFRVRGNQPQHF. In DNA, the CDR3 is TGCGCCAGCAGCCAATTCAGGGTCCGGGGCAATCAGCCCCAGCATTTT. The chain couples TRBV4-1 to TRBJ1-5; perhaps TRBD1 as D (5 bases). Between the trimmed V and J ends, which lost 2 bases and 2 bases, there was a span of 13 bases. Germline CDR1 MGHRA, CDR2 YSYEKL. This CDR3 has 16 residues.

The chain carries TRBV4-1 and TRBJ1-2; possible D gene TRBD1, 6 bases. V lost 3 bases and J 6 bases, leaving 17 bases between the germline ends. This CDR3 region has 15 residues. Germline lookup yields CDR1 MGHRA and CDR2 YSYEKL. Here the CDR3 DNA reads TGCGCCAGCAGCCAGTGGGGGCGCCGGAAAAATGGCTACACCTTC. This translates into CASSQWGRRKNGYTF.

The V and J genes are TRBV2 and TRBJ1-2; 10 nucleotides align to TRBD1. CDR1 is SNHLY, CDR2 FYNNEI, per germline. This CDR3 has 16 amino acids. The V and J ends lost 7 bases and 8 bases, in that order; junction bases with no gene match: 16. This CDR3 reads CASNVLKRQGAVGYTF. CDR3 DNA: TGTGCCAGCAACGTATTGAAGAGACAGGGGGCGGTAGGCTACACCTTC.

The chain recombines TRBV7-6 with TRBJ1-4; maybe TRBD1 (6 bases). The germline V and J ends were trimmed by 4 bases and 4 bases, with 10 bases remaining between them. Germline loops: CDR1 SGHVS, CDR2 FNYEAQ. The CDR3 runs 14 residues. CDR3 sequence (DNA): TGTGCCAGCAGCTACGGACAGCGTAATGAAAAACTGTTTTTT. It codes for CASSYGQRNEKLFF.

A single count supports this clone. The chain couples TRBV9 to TRBJ2-1; 10 bases map to TRBD2. V lost 3 bases and J lost 10; bases outside the gene matches: 22. The CDR3 spans 19 residues. Germline CDR1 is SGDLS and CDR2 is YYNGEE. This CDR3 is CASSERVGGTSGKGEEQFF. DNA of the CDR3: TGTGCCAGCAGCGAGAGGGTGGGGGGAACTAGCGGGAAAGGGGAAGAGCAGTTCTTC. Using reference TRBV9 and TRBJ2-1 for the parts outside the CDR3, the full variable domain is DSGVTQTPKHLITATGQRVTLRCSPRSGDLSVYWYQQSLDQGLQFLIQYYNGEERAKGNILERFSAQQFPDLHSELNLSSLELGDSALYFCASSERVGGTSGKGEEQFFGPGTRLTVL.

The V call is TRBV19, the J call TRBJ1-4; D remains ambiguous. The germline V gene encodes CDR1 LNHDA and CDR2 SQIVND (reference sequence). The V gene lost 4 bases and the J gene lost 8 bases, with 8 bases spanning the gap. The CDR3 loop spans 12 amino acids. For the CDR3, the DNA is TGTGCCAGTAGTACAGGAACGGAAAAACTGTTTTTT. Amino acid sequence: CASSTGTEKLFF.

The CDR3 DNA reads TGTGCCTGGGAAGGACAGTATGGTCAGCCCCAGCATTTT. This sequence encodes CAWEGQYGQPQHF. This rearrangement joins TRBV30 to TRBJ1-5, with D possibly being TRBD1 (6 bases). The V gene's germline CDR1 is GTSNPN and CDR2 SVGIG (reference sequence). The CDR3 is 13 residues long. Trimming removed 5 bases from V and 6 bases from J, with 14 bases in between.

This chain connects TRBV28 to TRBJ2-2, with 14 bases fitting TRBD2. The germline V gene has CDR1 MDHEN and CDR2 SYDVKM. The CDR3 is made up of 17 amino acids. The V and J ends lost 7 bases and 3 bases, in that order; junction bases with no gene match: 7. The CDR3 nucleotides are TGTGCCAGCAACCCGACTAGCGGGAGGGCTTACACCGGGGAGCTGTTTTTT. Translation gives CASNPTSGRAYTGELFF.

CDR3 sequence (DNA): TGTGCTAGTGGCGACAGGTTGAACACCGGGGAGCTGTTTTTT. Encoded protein: CASGDRLNTGELFF. The chain has TRBV12-5 and TRBJ2-2; a possible D gene is TRBD1 (6 bases). This CDR3 has 14 residues. The germline V gene has CDR1 LGHNT and CDR2 FRNRAP. V shed 6 bases and J shed 1 base, with 9 bases lying between them.

The V and J genes are TRBV5-4 and TRBJ1-1; 7 nucleotides line up with TRBD1. V shed 0 bases and J 0 bases; nucleotides not matched to a gene: 5. Germline CDR1 and CDR2: SGHNT and YYREEE (reference sequence). The CDR3 totals 16 residues. The CDR3 coding sequence is TGTGCCAGCAGCTTGGGCACGGGACAGCTGAACACTGAAGCTTTCTTT. Translated: CASSLGTGQLNTEAFF. The variable domain in full, with the rest retrieved from reference TRBV5-4 and TRBJ1-1, is ETGVTQSPTHLIKTRGQQVTLRCSSQSGHNTVSWYQQALGQGPQFIFQYYREEENGRGNFPPRFSGLQFPNYSSELNVNALELDDSALYLCASSLGTGQLNTEAFFGQGTRLTVV.

The chain combines TRBV4-1 with TRBJ1-2, with unresolved D. The V gene's germline CDR1 is MGHRA and CDR2 YSYEKL. The CDR3 consists of 13 residues. V lost 1 base and J lost 5, with 8 bases in between. The CDR3 spells CASSQGSYYGYTF. CDR3 in DNA: TGCGCCAGCAGCCAAGGATCCTATTATGGCTACACCTTC.

The chain links TRBV19 to TRBJ2-1; a weak D match, TRBD2 (6 bases). CDR3 length: 13 residues. Germline V lookup: CDR1 LNHDA, CDR2 SQIVND (reference sequence). Trimming removed 6 bases at V and 3 bases at J, with 9 bases between. CDR3 sequence reads: CASSEGLYNEQFF. For the CDR3, the DNA is TGTGCCAGTAGCGAGGGACTCTACAATGAGCAGTTCTTC.

This clone was counted between two and nine times. The chain has TRBV4-3 and TRBJ1-4, with 7 bases fitting TRBD1. The CDR3 covers 15 residues. The V and J ends lost 3 bases and 8 bases, in that order; junction bases with no gene match: 9. CDR1 and CDR2 from the germline V gene are LGHNA and YSLEER. CDR3 amino acids: CASSQESPGQEKLFF. The CDR3 bases are TGCGCCAGCAGCCAGGAAAGTCCGGGACAGGAAAAACTGTTTTTT.

This clone showed up just once. The chain uses TRBV7-9 and TRBJ1-1; 7 bases are a match to TRBD1. The CDR3 is made up of 13 amino acids. V lost 5 bases to trimming and J lost 4 bases; unmatched junction nucleotides: 4. Germline CDR1 SEHNR, CDR2 FQNEAQ (reference sequence). CDR3 sequence: CASSEQGSTEAFF. CDR3 in DNA: TGTGCCAGCAGCGAACAGGGGAGCACTGAAGCTTTCTTT.